The rows below give T cell receptor beta chains drawn from one sample of a study of siplizumab effects on memory and regulatory T cells. Profiled with immunoSEQ multiplex PCR; TCRdb holds only in-frame clones, not every one. The sample includes more than 85,000 clones, 90% to 95% of them seen just once. The sequenced material came from Tregs sorted from blood. These receptors all stem from a human donor in good health. Each CDR3 is given with its conserved first and last residue. The order of the fields is D gene, clone size, J gene, V gene, CDR3 protein, CDR3 DNA. D genes are given only for firm matches. Clone sizes are given selectively: once, few, many, or a class where the clone is expanded.

D: -; size: -; J: TRBJ1-3; V: TRBV21-1; CDR3: CASSPWDRGRFGNTIYF; DNA: TGTGCCAGCAGCCCCTGGGACAGGGGGCGATTCGGAAACACCATATATTTT
D: -; size: -; J: TRBJ2-1; V: TRBV5-1; CDR3: CASSLYATEQFF; DNA: TGCGCCAGCAGCTTATATGCCACTGAGCAGTTCTTC
D: -; size: -; J: TRBJ2-3; V: TRBV18; CDR3: CASSPGGLSTDTQYF; DNA: TGTGCCAGCTCACCGGGCGGGCTAAGCACAGATACGCAGTATTTT
D: TRBD1; size: -; J: TRBJ2-3; V: TRBV5-4; CDR3: CASSSRGSGDTQYF; DNA: TGTGCCAGCAGCTCCAGGGGGTCGGGAGATACGCAGTATTTT
D: -; size: -; J: TRBJ2-5; V: TRBV6-6; CDR3: CASGSLQETQYF; DNA: TGTGCCAGCGGCTCATTACAAGAGACCCAGTACTTC
D: -; size: -; J: TRBJ2-3; V: TRBV7-3; CDR3: CASSLVGTADTQYF; DNA: TGTGCCAGCAGCTTAGTAGGGACCGCAGATACGCAGTATTTT
D: -; size: -; J: TRBJ2-1; V: TRBV5-1; CDR3: CASNAFGNEQFF; DNA: TGCGCCAGCAACGCTTTTGGTAATGAGCAGTTCTTC
D: -; size: -; J: TRBJ2-1; V: TRBV19; CDR3: CASSLQFGLVSEQFF; DNA: TGTGCCAGTAGTTTACAGTTTGGGTTAGTTAGTGAGCAGTTCTTC
D: TRBD1; size: -; J: TRBJ2-7; V: TRBV27; CDR3: CASSLSAWGTDEQYF; DNA: TGTGCCAGCAGTTTATCCGCCTGGGGGACAGACGAGCAGTACTTC
D: TRBD2; size: -; J: TRBJ2-5; V: TRBV25-1; CDR3: CASSESGRATQETQYF; DNA: TGTGCCAGCAGTGAAAGCGGGAGGGCCACCCAAGAGACCCAGTACTTC
D: -; size: -; J: TRBJ2-7; V: TRBV2; CDR3: CASSGNSHSYEQYF; DNA: TGTGCCAGCAGTGGCAACAGCCACTCCTACGAGCAGTACTTC
D: -; size: -; J: TRBJ2-3; V: TRBV5-1; CDR3: CASSLPTDTQYF; DNA: TGCGCCAGCAGCTTACCCACAGATACGCAGTATTTT
D: -; size: -; J: TRBJ1-2; V: TRBV10-3; CDR3: CAIRGGAENYGYTF; DNA: TGTGCCATCAGGGGGGGTGCCGAAAACTATGGCTACACCTTC
D: TRBD2; size: -; J: TRBJ2-7; V: TRBV7-8; CDR3: CASSLEGLAGRHEQYF; DNA: TGTGCCAGCAGCTTAGAGGGACTAGCGGGGAGGCACGAGCAGTACTTC
D: -; size: -; J: TRBJ2-1; V: TRBV19; CDR3: CASKRLWGDEQFF; DNA: TGTGCCAGTAAAAGACTCTGGGGCGATGAGCAGTTCTTC
D: -; size: -; J: TRBJ2-7; V: TRBV10-3; CDR3: CAIRPGANSYEQYF; DNA: TGTGCCATCCGCCCGGGGGCGAATTCCTACGAGCAGTACTTC
D: -; size: -; J: TRBJ1-1; V: TRBV19; CDR3: CASSKGPRVNTEAFF; DNA: TGTGCCAGTAGTAAGGGGCCCAGGGTGAACACTGAAGCTTTCTTT
D: -; size: -; J: TRBJ2-1; V: TRBV28; CDR3: CASGDTKGQGVYNEQFF; DNA: TGTGCCAGCGGGGACACCAAGGGGCAAGGGGTTTACAATGAGCAGTTCTTC
D: TRBD1; size: -; J: TRBJ2-7; V: TRBV6-1; CDR3: CAGSGRTGSDEQYF; DNA: TGTGCCGGGTCCGGTAGGACAGGGTCCGACGAGCAGTACTTC
D: -; size: -; J: TRBJ2-3; V: TRBV28; CDR3: CATSSGSTTDTQYF; DNA: TGTGCCACTTCGTCGGGTTCTACCACAGATACGCAGTATTTT
D: TRBD2; size: once; J: TRBJ2-1; V: TRBV5-8; CDR3: CASSSTSGRIGEQFF; DNA: TGTGCCAGCAGCTCGACTAGCGGGAGAATAGGTGAGCAGTTCTTC
D: -; size: once; J: TRBJ2-5; V: TRBV6-1; CDR3: CASSWGVGETQYF; DNA: TGTGCCAGCAGTTGGGGAGTCGGGGAGACCCAGTACTTC
D: TRBD2; size: -; J: TRBJ2-1; V: TRBV5-1; CDR3: CASSLGTSGAIRRFF; DNA: TGCGCCAGCAGCTTGGGGACTAGCGGCGCAATTCGGCGGTTCTTC
D: -; size: -; J: TRBJ1-2; V: TRBV7-9; CDR3: CASSLNYRTNYGYTF; DNA: TGTGCCAGCAGCTTAAATTACAGAACTAACTATGGCTACACCTTC
D: -; size: -; J: TRBJ2-1; V: TRBV12-5; CDR3: CASGLVLGGTYNEQFF; DNA: TGTGCTAGTGGTTTGGTACTGGGTGGGACCTACAATGAGCAGTTCTTC
D: TRBD1; size: -; J: TRBJ1-2; V: TRBV2; CDR3: CASSEINRGYGYTF; DNA: TGTGCCAGCAGTGAAATAAACAGGGGATATGGCTACACCTTC
D: -; size: -; J: TRBJ1-1; V: TRBV30; CDR3: CAWGSRLLNTEAFF; DNA: TGTGCCTGGGGAAGCAGACTGCTGAACACTGAAGCTTTCTTT
D: -; size: -; J: TRBJ1-3; V: TRBV5-1; CDR3: CASSSGRRSGNTIYF; DNA: TGCGCCAGCAGCAGCGGACGGCGCTCTGGAAACACCATATATTTT
D: -; size: -; J: TRBJ1-2; V: TRBV5-1; CDR3: CASSAITVDYGYTF; DNA: TGCGCCAGCAGCGCAATAACAGTTGACTATGGCTACACCTTC
D: -; size: -; J: TRBJ2-1; V: TRBV5-1; CDR3: CASSLRQPGNEQFF; DNA: TGCGCCAGCAGCTTGAGGCAGCCGGGGAATGAGCAGTTCTTC
D: TRBD2; size: -; J: TRBJ2-7; V: TRBV6-6; CDR3: CASRGGSSYEQYF; DNA: TGTGCCAGCCGGGGCGGGAGCTCCTACGAGCAGTACTTC
D: TRBD1; size: -; J: TRBJ1-5; V: TRBV19; CDR3: CASSLDRAGQPQHF; DNA: TGTGCCAGTAGTTTGGACAGGGCGGGTCAGCCCCAGCATTTT
D: -; size: -; J: TRBJ2-7; V: TRBV29-1; CDR3: CSVAYGGTYEQYF; DNA: TGCAGCGTTGCCTATGGGGGAACCTACGAGCAGTACTTC
D: -; size: -; J: TRBJ1-4; V: TRBV28; CDR3: CASSFSVGEKLFF; DNA: TGTGCCAGCAGTTTTTCGGTGGGTGAAAAACTGTTTTTT
D: -; size: -; J: TRBJ2-3; V: TRBV20-1; CDR3: CSATEYYTQYF; DNA: TGCAGTGCTACAGAGTATTATACGCAGTATTTT
D: -; size: -; J: TRBJ2-7; V: TRBV7-9; CDR3: CASSNLRVSIYEQYF; DNA: TGTGCCAGCAGCAACCTCCGGGTTTCGATCTACGAGCAGTACTTC
D: -; size: -; J: TRBJ2-1; V: TRBV5-1; CDR3: CASSSQRVSYNEQFF; DNA: TGCGCCAGCAGCTCACAGCGGGTGTCCTACAATGAGCAGTTCTTC
D: -; size: once; J: TRBJ2-6; V: TRBV19; CDR3: CATVSSGANVLTF; DNA: TGTGCCACCGTAAGCTCTGGGGCCAACGTCCTGACTTTC
D: -; size: -; J: TRBJ1-4; V: TRBV2; CDR3: CASSSAGDTNEKLFF; DNA: TGTGCCAGCAGTTCCGCAGGGGATACTAATGAAAAACTGTTTTTT
D: -; size: -; J: TRBJ2-5; V: TRBV18; CDR3: CASSPRDQETQYF; DNA: TGTGCCAGCTCACCAAGAGACCAAGAGACCCAGTACTTC
D: -; size: -; J: TRBJ1-1; V: TRBV20-1; CDR3: CKPGPGTTFF; DNA: TGCAAACCGGGCCCGGGTACCACTTTCTTT
D: TRBD2; size: -; J: TRBJ2-4; V: TRBV19; CDR3: CASSRRTSGRPEEAKNIQYF; DNA: TGTGCCAGTAGTCGAAGGACTAGCGGGAGACCCGAGGAAGCCAAAAACATTCAGTACTTC
D: -; size: -; J: TRBJ2-1; V: TRBV6-5; CDR3: CASSQPPDSEQFF; DNA: TGTGCCAGCAGTCAACCACCGGACTCCGAGCAGTTCTTC
D: -; size: -; J: TRBJ2-7; V: TRBV7-3; CDR3: CASRTTLGSYEQYF; DNA: TGTGCCAGCAGGACGACTCTGGGATCCTACGAGCAGTACTTC
D: -; size: -; J: TRBJ1-2; V: TRBV27; CDR3: CASSLGRTNYGYTF; DNA: TGTGCCAGCAGTCTCGGACGGACAAACTATGGCTACACCTTC
D: -; size: once; J: TRBJ1-1; V: TRBV7-9; CDR3: CASSLVSQGLAYTEAFF; DNA: TGTGCCAGCAGCTTAGTCTCCCAGGGGCTGGCTTACACTGAAGCTTTCTTT
D: TRBD1; size: -; J: TRBJ2-3; V: TRBV6-5; CDR3: CASTQGAVSTDTQYF; DNA: TGTGCCAGCACCCAGGGGGCCGTGAGCACAGATACGCAGTATTTT
D: -; size: -; J: TRBJ2-4; V: TRBV10-2; CDR3: CASSESNIQYF; DNA: TGCGCCAGCAGTGAGTCGAACATTCAGTACTTC
D: TRBD1; size: -; J: TRBJ1-1; V: TRBV5-1; CDR3: CASSNLQGAHTEAFF; DNA: TGCGCCAGCAGCAACCTACAGGGGGCCCACACTGAAGCTTTCTTT
D: -; size: -; J: TRBJ2-1; V: TRBV18; CDR3: CASSPLQGSHQFF; DNA: TGTGCCAGCTCACCACTTCAGGGATCACACCAGTTCTTC
D: TRBD1; size: -; J: TRBJ1-1; V: TRBV5-1; CDR3: CASRDRVNTEAFF; DNA: TGCGCCAGCAGGGACAGGGTGAACACTGAAGCTTTCTTT
D: -; size: -; J: TRBJ1-1; V: TRBV5-1; CDR3: CASSLAGYSIGRAEAFF; DNA: TGCGCCAGCAGCTTGGCGGGGTACAGCATCGGACGCGCTGAAGCTTTCTTT
D: -; size: -; J: TRBJ2-3; V: TRBV11-2; CDR3: CASSLETLPDTQYF; DNA: TGTGCCAGCAGCTTAGAAACACTCCCAGATACGCAGTATTTT
D: TRBD1; size: -; J: TRBJ1-4; V: TRBV28; CDR3: CASSLGQVNEKLFF; DNA: TGTGCCAGCAGTTTGGGACAGGTTAATGAAAAACTGTTTTTT